This T cell receptor (beta chain) comes out of a study of cytomegalovirus exposure and HLA in healthy donors. Study-wide findings and caveats: Follow-up analysis seemed to connect common viral pathogens with several of the most significant clusters identified. What was likely a sequencing artifact was a cluster of highly shared sequence variants.

With 60 Vbeta and 13 Jbeta primers, the PCR was carried out. In the source study's methods: Roughly 10 million shared chains were among the about 80 million unique TCR beta chains that a later analysis counted. Sequenced by immunoSEQ multiplex PCR; TCRdb stores in-frame clones only, minus some. Clone size and V and J calls were adopted from that table, with D and trimming inferred from the DNA. The sample holds over 80,000 clones, about 70% seen once. Trimming removed 0 bases from V and 4 bases from J, with 6 bases in between. The CDR3 contains 13 residues. Germline CDR1 is MNHEY and CDR2 is SMNVEV (reference sequence). On this clone itself: As yet, its antigen is unknown.

The V call is TRBV27, the J call TRBJ1-1; no clear D. The origin of this receptor is a female donor in good health and CMV-seropositive. Sequencing was performed on PBMCs. This CDR3 is CASSLSELTEAFF. CDR3 bases: TGTGCCAGCAGTTTATCGGAGCTCACTGAAGCTTTCTTT.